The next 26 T cell receptor beta chains were all read from a single sample in a study of cytomegalovirus exposure and HLA in healthy donors. 60 Vbeta and 13 Jbeta primers were used in PCR. Measured with immunoSEQ multiplex PCR; TCRdb has only the in-frame clones, and not every one. This sample yields tens of thousands of clones, of which 80% to 90% are seen a single time; around 2.9% belongs to the top ten. The sample consisted of PBMCs. The origin of the receptors is a woman in her twenties or thirties in good health and CMV-seronegative.

V is TRBV29-1 and J is TRBJ2-5; 8 bases align to TRBD1. After removal of 6 bases from V and 7 bases from J, the junction contained 7 bases not matched to a gene. Germline CDR1 is SQVTM and CDR2 is ANQGSEA. This CDR3 has 12 amino acids. This CDR3 reads CSVGQGTRTQYF. The CDR3 bases are TGCAGCGTCGGACAGGGAACCAGGACCCAGTACTTC.

The chain uses TRBV5-1 and TRBJ2-3; 15 bases fit TRBD2. V shed 4 bases, J shed 5 bases, and the junction held 8 bases outside the gene matches. This CDR3 spans 17 amino acids. Germline V CDR1 and CDR2: SGHRS, YFSETQ. Written as DNA, the CDR3 is TGCGCCAGCAGCGTGACCGGGACTAGCGGGGGGAAAGATACGCAGTATTTT. Its protein product is CASSVTGTSGGKDTQYF. Variable domain in full (rest from reference TRBV5-1 and TRBJ2-3): KAGVTQTPRYLIKTRGQQVTLSCSPISGHRSVSWYQQTPGQGLQFLFEYFSETQRNKGNFPGRFSGRQFSNSRSEMNVSTLELGDSALYLCASSVTGTSGGKDTQYFGPGTRLTVL.

The gene calls are TRBV10-3 and TRBJ1-1; D gene ambiguous. V was trimmed by 0 bases and J by 4 bases, leaving 9 bases between them. CDR3 size: 14 residues. In germline, CDR1 is ENHRY, CDR2 SYGVKD. The CDR3 loop is CAISESEGVTEAFF. In DNA, the CDR3 is TGTGCCATCAGTGAGTCGGAGGGCGTCACTGAAGCTTTCTTT.

The chain combines TRBV7-6 with TRBJ1-3; TRBD1 aligns across 7 bases. V was pared by 5 bases and J by 4 bases, with 11 bases of the junction left unmatched. The CDR3 is 16 amino acids. Germline assignment: CDR1 SGHVS and CDR2 FNYEAQ. This CDR3 is CASSTRQGSSGNTIYF. The CDR3, as DNA: TGTGCCAGCAGCACCCGACAGGGATCTTCAGGAAACACCATATATTTT.

The gene calls are TRBV5-1 and TRBJ1-2; D may be TRBD1 (6 bases). The CDR3 is 12 amino acids. The germline V and J ends were trimmed by 8 bases and 8 bases, with 16 bases remaining between them. Germline CDR1 SGHRS, CDR2 YFSETQ. For the CDR3, the DNA is TGCGCCAGGGTCCCACAGGGTGGGGGCTACACCTTC. Translating it yields CARVPQGGGYTF. The entire variable domain, with the rest obtained from reference TRBV5-1 and TRBJ1-2, is as follows: KAGVTQTPRYLIKTRGQQVTLSCSPISGHRSVSWYQQTPGQGLQFLFEYFSETQRNKGNFPGRFSGRQFSNSRSEMNVSTLELGDSALYLCARVPQGGGYTFGSGTRLTVV.

This clone has just one count. The genes are TRBV11-2 and TRBJ2-7, with 7 bases aligning to TRBD2. This CDR3 has 14 residues. Germline V gene data show CDR1 as SGHAT and CDR2 as FQNNGV. J was trimmed by 2 bases and V by 5 bases; bases with no gene match: 6. The CDR3 bases are TGTGCCAGCAGCCACGGCGGGGGACCCTACGAGCAGTACTTC. It translates to CASSHGGGPYEQYF. Based on the CDR3 plus reference TRBV11-2 and TRBJ2-7, the full variable domain is EAGVAQSPRYKIIEKRQSVAFWCNPISGHATLYWYQQILGQGPKLLIQFQNNGVVDDSQLPKDRFSAERLKGVDSTLKIQPAKLEDSAVYLCASSHGGGPYEQYFGPGTRLTVT.

J is TRBJ2-5 and V is TRBV7-2, with D tentatively TRBD2 (6 bases). The CDR3 consists of 15 residues. Germline CDR1 reads SGHTA; CDR2 reads FQGNSA. Trimming stripped 2 bases from V and 1 base from J, with 11 bases between. The CDR3 bases are TGTGCCAGCAGCTTAAATCACGGGGGCCAAGAGACCCAGTACTTC. Its translation is CASSLNHGGQETQYF.

The rearrangement uses TRBV30 and TRBJ1-1; the match to TRBD1 covers 8 bases. The CDR3 is 14 residues long. V shed 0 bases, J shed 6 bases, and the junction held 6 bases outside the gene matches. Germline CDR1 is GTSNPN and CDR2 is SVGIG (reference sequence). DNA of the CDR3: TGTGCCTGGAGTGTGGGGGGACAGGCACCTGAAGCTTTCTTT. Translating gives CAWSVGGQAPEAFF.

This clone has just one count. V is TRBV11-3 and J is TRBJ2-7; D remains ambiguous. CDR1 is SGHNT, CDR2 YENEEA, per germline. The CDR3 sequence is 12 residues long. V lost 6 bases to trimming and J lost 2 bases, with 8 bases between them. As DNA, the CDR3 is TGTGCCAGCAGGGGCCGTGCCTACGAGCAGTACTTC. Translating it yields CASRGRAYEQYF.

The chain carries TRBV28 and TRBJ1-5, with 8 nucleotides matching TRBD1. Trimming cost V 6 bases and J 5 bases; bases outside gene matches: 9. Per the germline V gene, CDR1 is MDHEN and CDR2 is SYDVKM. CDR3 length: 15 amino acids. The CDR3 nucleotides are TGTGCCAGCAGGGGCTCCGGGACAGGCTATCAGCCCCAGCATTTT. This sequence encodes CASRGSGTGYQPQHF.

The V call is TRBV5-1, the J call TRBJ2-7; 7 bases are a match to TRBD1. CDR1 and CDR2 (germline): SGHRS, YFSETQ. Trimming cost V 4 bases and J 5 bases; bases outside gene matches: 6. The CDR3 length is 13 residues. CDR3 residues: CASSIRDRDEQYF. The CDR3 DNA is TGCGCCAGCAGCATCCGGGACAGAGACGAGCAGTACTTC. The full variable domain, completed using reference TRBV5-1 and TRBJ2-7, is KAGVTQTPRYLIKTRGQQVTLSCSPISGHRSVSWYQQTPGQGLQFLFEYFSETQRNKGNFPGRFSGRQFSNSRSEMNVSTLELGDSALYLCASSIRDRDEQYFGPGTRLTVT.

The CDR3: CASSLSTGAYEQYF. The DNA for the CDR3 is TGTGCCAGCAGTTTATCGACAGGGGCCTACGAGCAGTACTTC. The rearrangement uses TRBV27 and TRBJ2-5, with 8 bases fitting TRBD1. The DNA matches TRBJ2-7 better at its end, which makes the J call doubtful. Germline values: CDR1 MNHEY, CDR2 SMNVEV (reference sequence). CDR3 length equals 14 residues.

The chain is built from TRBV2 and TRBJ2-2; 10 bases agree with TRBD1. Losses at the gene ends were 6 bases for V and 5 bases for J; bases not matched to a gene: 18. Germline CDR1 and CDR2: SNHLY and FYNNEI. This CDR3 has 19 residues. CDR3 sequence: CASRTPGQGRLAGTGELFF. The CDR3 DNA follows: TGTGCCAGCAGGACCCCGGGACAGGGGAGACTAGCTGGGACCGGGGAGCTGTTTTTT.

The table lists this clone with a few counts. The CDR3 sequence: CATGGWGRGYTF. For the CDR3, the DNA is TGTGCCACTGGGGGCTGGGGACGAGGCTACACCTTC. The V gene is TRBV19, the J gene TRBJ1-2; the D gene is possibly TRBD1 (6 bases). The V end lost 10 bases, the J end lost 8 bases, and 17 bases lay between the germline ends. Germline V gene lookup returns CDR1 LNHDA and CDR2 SQIVND (reference sequence). The CDR3 sequence is 12 residues long.

V usage is TRBV6-4 and J usage is TRBJ2-1; 10 bases fit TRBD2. V lost 4 bases to trimming and J lost 7 bases; unmatched junction nucleotides: 7. Per germline, CDR1 MRHNA and CDR2 SNTAGT. The CDR3 has 15 residues. CDR3 amino acids: CASSGVSGGANEQFF. As DNA, the CDR3 is TGTGCCAGCAGTGGAGTCAGCGGGGGGGCAAATGAGCAGTTCTTC.

This clone was found a few times. V usage is TRBV11-2 and J usage is TRBJ1-1, with 8 bases fitting TRBD1. Germline CDR1 SGHAT, CDR2 FQNNGV. This CDR3 is built from 15 residues. After removal of 5 bases from V and 1 base from J, the junction contained 6 bases not matched to a gene. CDR3 in amino acids: CASSPRTGRNTEAFF. The CDR3 DNA is TGTGCCAGCAGCCCCCGGACAGGGAGGAACACTGAAGCTTTCTTT.

This clone turned up a few times. The rearrangement links TRBV30 to TRBJ2-7; 8 nucleotides agree with TRBD1. The CDR3 has 18 residues. V dropped 2 bases and J dropped 0; count of bases not matched to a gene: 15. Germline V CDR1 and CDR2: GTSNPN, SVGIG (reference sequence). The CDR3 loop is CAWSLGTGQKVGSYEQYF. CDR3 sequence (DNA): TGTGCCTGGAGTCTTGGGACAGGACAAAAGGTTGGCTCCTACGAGCAGTACTTC.

V gene TRBV6-6 combines with J gene TRBJ1-1; TRBD1 might be the D (5 bases). V lost 5 bases and J 2 bases, leaving 12 bases between the germline ends. The germline CDR1 and CDR2 sequences are MNHNY and SVGAGI (reference sequence). CDR3 length: 14 amino acids. The CDR3 DNA is TGTGCCAGCAGTCTTGGACAAATAAACACTGAAGCTTTCTTT. It translates to CASSLGQINTEAFF.

This chain joins TRBV5-1 and TRBJ2-7, with 10 bases matching TRBD1. The germline V gene has CDR1 SGHRS and CDR2 YFSETQ. The V gene end was trimmed by 4 bases and the J gene end by 3 bases; junction bases not matched to a gene: 7. The CDR3 loop spans 15 amino acids. The CDR3 nucleotides read TGCGCCAGCAGCCCTAGGGGACAGGGGATCTACGAGCAGTACTTC. This codes for CASSPRGQGIYEQYF.

The chain links TRBV6-5 to TRBJ2-2; D remains unclear. Deletions cut 5 bases from V and 11 bases from J, with 15 bases between. The CDR3 has 13 residues. Germline V lookup: CDR1 MNHEY, CDR2 SVGAGI. CDR3 residues: CASSPEPAVELFF. The CDR3 DNA sequence: TGTGCCAGCAGTCCCGAACCTGCGGTTGAGCTGTTTTTT.

The chain is built from TRBV5-1 and TRBJ2-7, with 9 bases aligning to TRBD1. The CDR3 runs to 14 residues. V dropped 0 bases and J dropped 7; count of bases not matched to a gene: 5. Germline V CDR1 and CDR2: SGHRS, YFSETQ. The CDR3 loop reads CASSLVQGAREQYF. The CDR3, as DNA: TGCGCCAGCAGCTTGGTACAGGGGGCTCGAGAGCAGTACTTC.

This rearrangement joins TRBV7-9 to TRBJ2-5; possible D gene TRBD1, 6 bases. The CDR3 is 12 residues long. Germline assignment: CDR1 SEHNR and CDR2 FQNEAQ (reference sequence). Trimming removed 5 bases from V and 11 bases from J, with 15 bases in between. The CDR3 spells CASSPQGGEQYF. The CDR3 region has the DNA TGTGCCAGCAGCCCACAGGGTGGAGAGCAGTACTTC.

CDR3 coding DNA: TGTGCCAGCAGCTTAGTCGGGACAAGTAGCAATCAGCCCCAGCATTTT. Translation gives CASSLVGTSSNQPQHF. The chain couples TRBV7-8 to TRBJ1-5; TRBD1 is a possible D gene (6 bases). The CDR3 is made up of 16 amino acids. From germline, CDR1 is SGHVS and CDR2 FQNEAQ. V was shortened by 1 base and J by 0 bases, with 10 bases between the two germline ends.

The chain is built from TRBV18 and TRBJ2-7, with a possible D match to TRBD2 (6 bases). V shed 6 bases and J shed 6 bases, with 15 bases lying between them. Germline lookup yields CDR1 KGHSH and CDR2 LQKENI. The length of the CDR3 is 13 residues. The CDR3 spells CASSPPGGAEQYF. CDR3 in DNA: TGTGCCAGCTCTCCCCCCGGGGGAGCCGAGCAGTACTTC.

The chain joins TRBV6-5 to TRBJ1-2; D remains ambiguous. Germline values: CDR1 MNHEY, CDR2 SVGAGI. The V end was cut by 11 bases, the J end by 7 bases, with 20 bases between. The CDR3 spans 13 residues. CDR3 DNA: TGTGCCTCCCGGGAGGACGGCTTGGGTGGCTACACCTTC. This encodes CASREDGLGGYTF.

This clone was counted a single time. The rearrangement links TRBV5-4 to TRBJ2-5, with 10 bases matching TRBD2. Germline values: CDR1 SGHNT, CDR2 YYREEE (reference sequence). J gave up 4 bases and V 5 bases, and 8 bases lay outside the gene matches. CDR3 length: 15 amino acids. CDR3 coding DNA: TGTGCCAGCAGGTCTAGCGGGGGTTTTGGAGAGACCCAGTACTTC. It translates to CASRSSGGFGETQYF.